This TCR beta chain was identified in a study of human T cells and chemical hapten exposure. Study-wide background: Skin of the upper inner arm, approximately 2 cm by approximately 2 cm, received 2% DPC for sensitization. Overall study results and limits: TCRs above 1 in 1000 frequency stayed constant with DPC sensitization.

This clonotype was detected only a few times. Its antigen is currently unknown. Time point described: patch test 1, 2 weeks after DPC sensitization. Treatment of the sample: therapeutic diphenylcyclopropenone sensitization with weekly scalp DPC. Samples of blood were obtained prior to the application of each patch test. TCRdb fed the RACE reads into MiXCR, producing one record per CDR3 protein. This sample has some 380,000 distinct CDR3 sequences, with around 4.8% found just once. The sequences come from whole blood, collected in connection with sensitization to the hapten diphenylcyclopropenone (DPC). The clonotype comes from a woman in her forties or fifties with alopecia areata. Some clones in this sample may be carry-over from other donors' samples.

CDR3 nucleotides: TGTGCCAGCAGTTTACTACTAGCGGGGGGATTCTACGAGCAGTACTTC. Protein sequence: CASSLLLAGGFYEQYF. J is TRBJ2-7 and V is TRBV12-3 or TRBV12-4, with 12 bases that match TRBD2. V was pared by 2 bases and J by 3 bases, with 5 bases of the junction left unmatched. The CDR3 loop spans 16 amino acids.